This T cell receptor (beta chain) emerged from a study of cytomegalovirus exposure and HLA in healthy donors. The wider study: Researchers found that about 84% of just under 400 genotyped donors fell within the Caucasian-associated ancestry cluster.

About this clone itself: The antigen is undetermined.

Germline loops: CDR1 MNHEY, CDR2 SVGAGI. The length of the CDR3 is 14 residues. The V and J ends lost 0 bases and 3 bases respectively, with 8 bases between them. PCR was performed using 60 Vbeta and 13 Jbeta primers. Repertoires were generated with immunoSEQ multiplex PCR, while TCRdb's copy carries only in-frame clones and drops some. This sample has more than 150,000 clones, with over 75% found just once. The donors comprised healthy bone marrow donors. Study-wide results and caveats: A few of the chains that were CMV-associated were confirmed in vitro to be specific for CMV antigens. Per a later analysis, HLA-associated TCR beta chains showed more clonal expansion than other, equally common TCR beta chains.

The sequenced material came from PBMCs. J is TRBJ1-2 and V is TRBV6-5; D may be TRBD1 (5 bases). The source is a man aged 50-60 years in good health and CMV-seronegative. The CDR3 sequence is CASSYSFRDYGYTF. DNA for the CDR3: TGTGCCAGCAGTTACTCGTTCAGGGACTATGGCTACACCTTC.